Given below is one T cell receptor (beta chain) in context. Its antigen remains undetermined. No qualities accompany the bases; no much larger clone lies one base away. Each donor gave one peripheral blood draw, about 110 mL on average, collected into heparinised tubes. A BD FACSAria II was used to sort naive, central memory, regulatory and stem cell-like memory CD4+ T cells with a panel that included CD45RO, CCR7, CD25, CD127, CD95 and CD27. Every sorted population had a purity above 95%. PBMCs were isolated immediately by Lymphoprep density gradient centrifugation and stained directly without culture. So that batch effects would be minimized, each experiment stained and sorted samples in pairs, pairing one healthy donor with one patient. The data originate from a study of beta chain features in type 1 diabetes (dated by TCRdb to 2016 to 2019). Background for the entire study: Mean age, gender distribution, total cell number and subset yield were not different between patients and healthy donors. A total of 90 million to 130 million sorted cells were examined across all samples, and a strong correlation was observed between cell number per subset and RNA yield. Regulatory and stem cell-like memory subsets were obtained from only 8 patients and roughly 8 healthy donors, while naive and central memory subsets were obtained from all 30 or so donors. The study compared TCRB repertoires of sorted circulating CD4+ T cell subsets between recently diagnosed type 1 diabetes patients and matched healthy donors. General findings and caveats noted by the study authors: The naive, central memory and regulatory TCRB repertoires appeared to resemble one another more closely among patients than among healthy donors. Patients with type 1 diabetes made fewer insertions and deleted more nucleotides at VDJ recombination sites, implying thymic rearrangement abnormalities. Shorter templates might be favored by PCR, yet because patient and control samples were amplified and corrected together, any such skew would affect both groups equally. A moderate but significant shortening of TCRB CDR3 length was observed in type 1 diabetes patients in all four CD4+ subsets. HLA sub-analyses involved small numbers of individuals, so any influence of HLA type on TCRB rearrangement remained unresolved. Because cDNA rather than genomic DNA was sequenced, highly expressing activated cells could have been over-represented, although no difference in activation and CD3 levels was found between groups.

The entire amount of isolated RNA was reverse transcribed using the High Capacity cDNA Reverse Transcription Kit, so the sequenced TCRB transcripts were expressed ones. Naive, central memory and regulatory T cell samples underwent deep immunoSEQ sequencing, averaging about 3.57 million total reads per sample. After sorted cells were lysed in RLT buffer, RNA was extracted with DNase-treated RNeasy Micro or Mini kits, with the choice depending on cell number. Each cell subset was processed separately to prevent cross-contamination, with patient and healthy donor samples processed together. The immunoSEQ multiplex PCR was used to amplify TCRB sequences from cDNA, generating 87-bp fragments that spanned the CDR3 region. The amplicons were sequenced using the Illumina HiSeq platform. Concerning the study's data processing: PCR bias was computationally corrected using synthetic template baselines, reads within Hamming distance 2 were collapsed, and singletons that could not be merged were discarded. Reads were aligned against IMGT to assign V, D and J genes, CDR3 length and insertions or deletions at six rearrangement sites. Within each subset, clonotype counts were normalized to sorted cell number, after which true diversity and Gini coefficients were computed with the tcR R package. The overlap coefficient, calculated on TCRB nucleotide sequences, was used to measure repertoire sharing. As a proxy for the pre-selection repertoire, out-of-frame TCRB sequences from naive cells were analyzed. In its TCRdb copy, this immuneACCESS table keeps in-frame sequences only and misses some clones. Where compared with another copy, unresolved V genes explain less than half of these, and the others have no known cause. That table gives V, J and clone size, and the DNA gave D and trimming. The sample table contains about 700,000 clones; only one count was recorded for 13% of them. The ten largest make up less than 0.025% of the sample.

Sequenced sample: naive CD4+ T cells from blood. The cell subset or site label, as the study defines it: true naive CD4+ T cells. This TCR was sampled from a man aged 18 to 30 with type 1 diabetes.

This receptor carries the CDR3 CATSRDQTGKQETQYF. At the DNA level, the sequence is TGTGCCACCAGCAGAGACCAGACAGGGAAGCAAGAGACCCAGTACTTC. The chain was built from TRBV15 and TRBJ2-5; 7 bases in between match TRBD1. CDR1 and CDR2 were assigned from the germline V gene (reference sequence) as LNHNV and YYDKDF. Taken from cysteine to phenylalanine, the CDR3 has 16 residues. The retained sequence is limited to the CDR3, 48 bases, with the frame set at the first base. V lost 0 bases and J lost 2 bases, and the count of bases not matched to a germline gene is 6.